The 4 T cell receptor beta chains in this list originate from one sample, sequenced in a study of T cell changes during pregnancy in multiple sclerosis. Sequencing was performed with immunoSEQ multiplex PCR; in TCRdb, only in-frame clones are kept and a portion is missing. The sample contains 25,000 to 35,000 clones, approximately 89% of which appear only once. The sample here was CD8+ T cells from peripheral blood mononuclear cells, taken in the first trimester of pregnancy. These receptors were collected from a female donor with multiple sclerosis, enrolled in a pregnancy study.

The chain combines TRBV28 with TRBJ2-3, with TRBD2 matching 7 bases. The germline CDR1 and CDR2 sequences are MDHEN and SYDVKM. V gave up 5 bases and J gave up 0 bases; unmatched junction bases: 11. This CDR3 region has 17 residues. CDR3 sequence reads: CASSLELAGLSTDTQYF. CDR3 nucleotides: TGTGCCAGCAGTCTCGAGTTAGCGGGTCTTAGCACAGATACGCAGTATTTT.

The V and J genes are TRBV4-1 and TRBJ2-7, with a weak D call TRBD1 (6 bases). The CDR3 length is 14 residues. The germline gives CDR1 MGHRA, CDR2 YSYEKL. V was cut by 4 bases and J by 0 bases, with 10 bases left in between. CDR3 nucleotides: TGCGCCAGCAGCCTTGGACAGAGCTCCTACGAGCAGTACTTC. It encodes CASSLGQSSYEQYF.

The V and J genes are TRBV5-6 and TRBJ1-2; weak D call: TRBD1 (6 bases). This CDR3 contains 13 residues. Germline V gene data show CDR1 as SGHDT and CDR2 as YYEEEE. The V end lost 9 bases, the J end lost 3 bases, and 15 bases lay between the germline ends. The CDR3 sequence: CATRRGGDYGYTF. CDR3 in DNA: TGTGCCACCCGACGAGGGGGAGACTATGGCTACACCTTC.

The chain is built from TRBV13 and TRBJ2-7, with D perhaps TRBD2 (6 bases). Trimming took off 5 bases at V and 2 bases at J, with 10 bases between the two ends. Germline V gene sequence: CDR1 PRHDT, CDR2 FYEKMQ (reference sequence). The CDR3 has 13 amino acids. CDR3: CASSPGRTYEQYF. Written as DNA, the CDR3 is TGTGCCAGCAGCCCCGGGAGAACCTACGAGCAGTACTTC.